The text below deals with one T cell receptor (beta chain). Generated by immunoSEQ multiplex PCR, the TCRdb table keeps only in-frame clones and is missing some. Seen here are roughly 2.6 million clones, more than 90% observed once, and the top ten hold about 0.13%. The sample belongs to a study of shared clonotypes between healthy human individuals. CDR3 length: 14 residues. Trimming took 2 bases from V and 5 from J; bases not matched to a gene: 6. CDR1 is ENHRY and CDR2 is SYGVKD in the germline V gene. The source material was naive CD4+ T cells sorted from blood. Subset meaning: CD45RA+ positively selected. The gene calls are TRBV10-3 and TRBJ2-7, with TRBD1 matching over 7 bases. The TCR originated in a young man in good health. The CDR3 coding sequence is TGTGCCATCAGTGAGGGCAGGGGGAAGCACGAGCAGTACTTC. This gives the protein CAISEGRGKHEQYF.